Sequencing of this T cell receptor beta chain was carried out in a study of blood T cell repertoires in COVID-19. Study details: Samples taken during acute and convalescent COVID-19 were collected in the United States, Italy and Spain.

The V gene's germline CDR1 is GTSNPN and CDR2 SVGIG (reference sequence). There are 16 residues in the CDR3. The V segment lost 1 base and the J segment 4 bases; nucleotides outside the gene matches: 12. Per the original data handling: Reference gene primer amplification gave nucleated cell count estimates. Assay used: immunoSEQ multiplex PCR; TCRdb lists only in-frame clones, some missing. D and trimming come from the DNA, and the V and J calls and clone size come from that table. The table records approximately 190,000 clones, 84% of them present only once. This clone has a handful of counts. Participant reports of clinical history set cohort assignment.

The material sequenced was PBMCs or T cells enriched from blood (not recorded which). This chain joins TRBV30 and TRBJ1-1, with 7 bases lining up with TRBD1. The receptor was derived from a woman in her 30s who had been exposed to COVID-19. CDR3 coding DNA: TGTGCCTGGAGTGCCGGGACAGCTCCTTGGGTCACTGAAGCTTTCTTT. Translated: CAWSAGTAPWVTEAFF. The full variable domain, rest sourced from reference TRBV30 and TRBJ1-1, is SQTIHQWPATLVQPVGSPLSLECTVEGTSNPNLYWYRQAAGRGLQLLFYSVGIGQISSEVPQNLSASRPQDRQFILSSKKLLLSDSGFYLCAWSAGTAPWVTEAFFGQGTRLTVV.